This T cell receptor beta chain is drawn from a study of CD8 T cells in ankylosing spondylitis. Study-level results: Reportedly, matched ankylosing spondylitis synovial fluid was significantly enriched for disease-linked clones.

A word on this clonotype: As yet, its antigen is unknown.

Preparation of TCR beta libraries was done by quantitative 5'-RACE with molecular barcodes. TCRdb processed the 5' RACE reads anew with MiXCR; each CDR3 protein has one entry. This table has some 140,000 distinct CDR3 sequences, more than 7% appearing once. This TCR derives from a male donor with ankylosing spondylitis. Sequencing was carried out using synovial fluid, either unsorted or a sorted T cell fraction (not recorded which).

The DNA of the CDR3 is TGCGCCAGCAGCCTGGACGCCTGGGGGGCAAAACTGTTTTTT. Its protein is CASSLDAWGAKLFF. The chain is built from TRBV5-1 and TRBJ1-4; D is perhaps TRBD1 (6 bases). Trimming stripped 4 bases from V and 10 bases from J, with 17 bases between. CDR3 length equals 14 residues. The germline gives CDR1 SGHRS, CDR2 YFSETQ.